Presented here are 12 T cell receptor beta chains from one specimen sequenced in a study of response to subunit inactivated influenza vaccine. TCRdb processed the RT-PCR reads anew with MiXCR; each CDR3 protein has one entry. Of 450,000 to 500,000 distinct CDR3 sequences listed, approximately 10% are singletons. The sample was PBMCs from blood, taken more than 35 days after vaccination. Receptors were obtained from a man aged 50 or older who received an inactivated influenza vaccine.

The gene calls are TRBV25-1 and TRBJ2-3; D perhaps matches TRBD2 (6 bases). The CDR3 consists of 16 residues. Trimming took 7 bases from V and 1 from J, leaving 18 bases between them. CDR1 is MGHDK and CDR2 is SYGVNS in the germline V gene. As DNA, the CDR3 is TGTGCCAGCAACCCTGAGGGAGGCCTTGGCACAGATACGCAGTATTTT. Its protein is CASNPEGGLGTDTQYF. Full variable domain (outside the CDR3, taken from reference TRBV25-1 and TRBJ2-3): EADIYQTPRYLVIGTGKKITLECSQTMGHDKMYWYQQDPGMELHLIHYSYGVNSTEKGDLSSESTVSRIRTEHFPLTLESARPSHTSQYLCASNPEGGLGTDTQYFGPGTRLTVL.

This clonotype occurred many times. The J gene is TRBJ1-2, the V gene TRBV12-3 or TRBV12-4, with no clear D. The CDR3 is 14 amino acids. V was trimmed by 4 bases and J by 5 bases, leaving 14 bases between them. DNA for the CDR3: TGTGCCAGCAGTTCCCACAAGATTGCGTATGGCTACACCTTC. This sequence encodes CASSSHKIAYGYTF.

This clonotype was seen a few times. The chain carries TRBV6-1 and TRBJ2-2; 8 bases are a match to TRBD1. Looked up from germline, CDR1 is MNHNS and CDR2 is SASEGT. The CDR3 loop spans 14 amino acids. Trimming removed 8 bases from V and 4 bases from J; junction bases left unmatched: 6. The CDR3 sequence: CASSQGASTGELFF. The DNA of the CDR3 is TGTGCCAGCTCCCAGGGGGCGAGCACCGGGGAGCTGTTTTTT.

This clonotype was counted ten times or more. This chain uses TRBV29-1 with TRBJ2-1; tentative D call: TRBD2 (5 bases). CDR3 length: 13 amino acids. V lost 7 bases to trimming and J lost 0 bases, with 10 bases between them. Germline loops: CDR1 SQVTM, CDR2 ANQGSEA. The CDR3 region has the DNA TGCAGCGACCACACTAGCTCCTACAATGAGCAGTTCTTC. Translating it yields CSDHTSSYNEQFF.

This clonotype has only a few counts. This rearrangement joins TRBV6-5 to TRBJ2-7; 13 bases agree with TRBD2. J gave up 5 bases and V 2 bases, and 15 bases lay outside the gene matches. The CDR3 is made up of 19 amino acids. The germline V gene encodes CDR1 MNHEY and CDR2 SVGAGI. CDR3 residues: CASSYGDWRTSGSLHEQYF. DNA of the CDR3: TGTGCCAGCAGTTACGGGGATTGGAGGACTAGCGGGAGTCTGCACGAGCAGTACTTC.

The sample holds a few counts of this clonotype. The chain is built from TRBV7-9 and TRBJ2-3; D might be TRBD1 (6 bases). Germline values: CDR1 SEHNR, CDR2 FQNEAQ (reference sequence). With 6 bases removed from V and 7 bases from J, the gap between germline ends came to 20 bases. The CDR3 length is 15 residues. CDR3 in amino acids: CASRSQGSSVNTQYF. DNA for the CDR3: TGTGCCAGCAGATCGCAGGGGTCCTCCGTGAATACGCAGTATTTT.

By its share, this clonotype is medium-sized (0.01 to 0.1%). V usage is TRBV29-1 and J usage is TRBJ2-1; TRBD1 matches 9 bases. Germline V gene sequence: CDR1 SQVTM, CDR2 ANQGSEA. The V gene end was trimmed by 5 bases and the J gene end by 5 bases; junction bases not matched to a gene: 7. The CDR3 totals 14 residues. The CDR3 is CSVRDRGWDNEQFF. The CDR3 nucleotides read TGCAGCGTTCGTGACAGGGGGTGGGACAATGAGCAGTTCTTC.

A few counts support this clonotype. J is TRBJ2-2 and V is TRBV7-9, with a weak D call TRBD2 (6 bases). Germline V gene data show CDR1 as SEHNR and CDR2 as FQNEAQ (reference sequence). V was shortened by 5 bases and J by 7 bases, with 14 bases between the two germline ends. The CDR3 spans 14 residues. In DNA, the CDR3 is TGTGCCAGCAGCAGATCGGGACTCATCGGGGAGCTGTTTTTT. It codes for CASSRSGLIGELFF.

The chain joins TRBV4-2 to TRBJ2-7; 11 bases match TRBD2. Unmatched junction bases numbered 6, after V lost 3 bases and J lost 2 bases. The CDR3 covers 16 residues. Germline V gene sequence: CDR1 LGHNA, CDR2 YNFKEQ. The CDR3 DNA reads as TGTGCCAGCAGCCAGACGGGACTAGCGGAAGCCTACGAGCAGTACTTC. This codes for CASSQTGLAEAYEQYF.

This clonotype came up a few times. V and J are TRBV4-3 and TRBJ2-5; 7 nucleotides align to TRBD1. J was trimmed by 2 bases and V by 1 base; bases with no gene match: 7. The germline gives CDR1 LGHNA, CDR2 YSLEER. The CDR3 loop spans 16 amino acids. The CDR3, as DNA: TGCGCCAGCAGCCAAGGCTACCGGGACAGACAAGAGACCCAGTACTTC. Residues: CASSQGYRDRQETQYF.

The CDR3 loop reads CASSPIRDSYEQYF. The CDR3 DNA reads as TGTGCCAGCAGCCCCATCCGCGACAGCTACGAGCAGTACTTC. This chain uses TRBV28 with TRBJ2-7, with a tentative D call TRBD1 (5 bases). V lost 6 bases, J lost 3 bases, and 15 bases lay in between. Germline V gives CDR1 MDHEN, CDR2 SYDVKM. The CDR3 contains 14 residues. The variable domain in full, with the rest retrieved from reference TRBV28 and TRBJ2-7, is DVKVTQSSRYLVKRTGEKVFLECVQDMDHENMFWYRQDPGLGLRLIYFSYDVKMKEKGDIPEGYSVSREKKERFSLILESASTNQTSMYLCASSPIRDSYEQYFGPGTRLTVT.

This clonotype has at least ten counts. The chain joins TRBV29-1 to TRBJ1-3; D unclear. The CDR3 is 12 residues long. V shed 6 bases and J shed 4 bases, with 10 bases lying between them. Germline lookup yields CDR1 SQVTM and CDR2 ANQGSEA. This CDR3 reads CSVRRPGNTIYF. The CDR3 nucleotides are TGCAGCGTGAGAAGACCCGGAAACACCATATATTTT.